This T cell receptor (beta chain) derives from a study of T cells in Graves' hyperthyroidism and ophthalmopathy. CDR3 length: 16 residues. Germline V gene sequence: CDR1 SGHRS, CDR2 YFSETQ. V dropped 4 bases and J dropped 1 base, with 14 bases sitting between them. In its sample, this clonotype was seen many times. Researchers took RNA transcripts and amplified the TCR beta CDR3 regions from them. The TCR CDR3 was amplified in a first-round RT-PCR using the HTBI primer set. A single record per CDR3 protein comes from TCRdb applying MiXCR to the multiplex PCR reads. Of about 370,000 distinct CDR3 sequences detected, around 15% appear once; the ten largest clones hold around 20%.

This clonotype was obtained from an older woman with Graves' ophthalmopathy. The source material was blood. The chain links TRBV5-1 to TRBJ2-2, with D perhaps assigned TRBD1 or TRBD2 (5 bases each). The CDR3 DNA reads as TGCGCCAGCAGCCTGGGGACCCAATGGAACACCGGGGAGCTGTTTTTT. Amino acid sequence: CASSLGTQWNTGELFF.